These 10 T cell receptor beta chains were all obtained from the same sample, sequenced in a study of early T cells in non-severe SARS-CoV-2 infection. Using its own MiXCR run on the 5' RACE reads, TCRdb lists one record per CDR3 protein. The table lists about 61,000 distinct CDR3 sequences, 12% of them singletons. The sequenced sample was whole blood, obtained at baseline. The source of these receptors is an adult who was a healthcare worker with PCR-confirmed SARS-CoV-2 infection or an uninfected control (not recorded which). The donor label of this sample is uncertain.

For this clonotype: The CDR3 carries no conserved terminal phenylalanine or tryptophan, so it likely arises from a read error. The V gene is TRBV11-2, the J gene TRBJ2-6, with D hard to call. Germline V gene data show CDR1 as SGHAT and CDR2 as FQNNGV. CDR3 size: 19 residues. The V and J ends lost 5 bases and 0 bases respectively, with 20 bases between them. The CDR3 bases are TGTGCCAGCAGCCCGGTGGCAGGCCCGACCGACTCTGGGGCCAACGTCCTGACTCTC. It codes for CASSPVAGPTDSGANVLTL.

This rearrangement joins TRBV18 to TRBJ1-1; D ambiguous. This CDR3 contains 14 residues. Germline V gives CDR1 KGHSH, CDR2 LQKENI. Trimming cost V 0 bases and J 3 bases, with 8 bases left between them. The CDR3 DNA sequence: TGTGCCAGCTCACCACCCCACCCGGACACTGAAGCTTTCTTT. As protein: CASSPPHPDTEAFF. Variable domain in full (rest from reference TRBV18 and TRBJ1-1): NAGVMQNPRHLVRRRGQEARLRCSPMKGHSHVYWYRQLPEEGLKFMVYLQKENIIDESGMPKERFSAEFPKEGPSILRIQQVVRGDSAAYFCASSPPHPDTEAFFGQGTRLTVV.

The V gene is TRBV7-8, the J gene TRBJ2-2, with 9 bases fitting TRBD1. The CDR3 has 15 residues. CDR1 and CDR2 (germline): SGHVS, FQNEAQ. Trimming took 2 bases from V and 7 from J; bases not matched to a gene: 5. In DNA, the CDR3 is TGTGCCAGCAGCTTAACCGGGACAGGGCTCGGGGAGCTGTTTTTT. Residues: CASSLTGTGLGELFF. The whole variable domain, filled in from reference TRBV7-8 and TRBJ2-2, reads GAGVSQSPRYKVAKRGQDVALRCDPISGHVSLFWYQQALGQGPEFLTYFQNEAQLDKSGLPSDRFFAERPEGSVSTLKIQRTQQEDSAVYLCASSLTGTGLGELFFGEGSRLTVL.

The J gene is TRBJ1-2, the V gene TRBV12-5; 7 bases map to TRBD1. CDR3 size: 13 residues. The V segment lost 5 bases and the J segment 4 bases; nucleotides outside the gene matches: 4. CDR1 LGHNT and CDR2 FRNRAP come from the germline V gene. Here the CDR3 reads CASGLGQSYGYTF. The CDR3 region has the DNA TGTGCTAGTGGTCTGGGACAGAGCTATGGCTACACCTTC. Together with reference TRBV12-5 and TRBJ1-2, the CDR3 gives the full variable domain: DARVTQTPRHKVTEMGQEVTMRCQPILGHNTVFWYRQTMMQGLELLAYFRNRAPLDDSGMPKDRFSAEMPDATLATLKIQPSEPRDSAVYFCASGLGQSYGYTFGSGTRLTVV.

This clonotype was detected a few times. The CDR3 DNA reads TGTGCCAGTAGTATAGATAGGGGAACGCAGTATTTT. Residues: CASSIDRGTQYF. The chain employs TRBV19 and TRBJ2-3; maybe TRBD1 (5 bases). CDR3 length: 12 residues. The germline V gene has CDR1 LNHDA and CDR2 SQIVND (reference sequence). V lost 0 bases and J lost 9, with 7 bases in between.

The chain uses TRBV3-1 and TRBJ2-5; TRBD2 aligns across 9 bases. Germline loops: CDR1 LGHDT, CDR2 YNNKEL (reference sequence). Trimming at V came to 0 bases and at J to 4 bases, leaving 6 bases not matched to a gene. CDR3 size: 16 residues. CDR3 in DNA: TGTGCCAGCAGCCAAGATGGAGTAGCGGGGGCAGAGACCCAGTACTTC. Residues: CASSQDGVAGAETQYF.

This clonotype came up a few times. This rearrangement joins TRBV7-3 to TRBJ2-3; TRBD2 might be the D (6 bases). Per the germline V gene, CDR1 is SGHTA and CDR2 is FQGTGA. There are 15 residues in the CDR3. V was shortened by 8 bases and J by 3 bases, with 18 bases between the two germline ends. For the CDR3, the DNA is TGTGCCAGCCAGTTAGTCGCGGGGTTGACAGATACGCAGTATTTT. Translating it yields CASQLVAGLTDTQYF.

This clonotype was counted between two and nine times. This chain uses TRBV12-5 with TRBJ2-1; 7 bases line up with TRBD2. The V and J ends lost 4 bases and 16 bases, in that order; junction bases with no gene match: 16. This CDR3 contains 14 residues. The germline gives CDR1 LGHNT, CDR2 FRNRAP. CDR3 residues: CASGSPGFAGEGFF. The CDR3 nucleotides read TGTGCTAGTGGTTCGCCAGGTTTTGCGGGGGAAGGATTCTTC. Drawing the rest from reference TRBV12-5 and TRBJ2-1, the complete variable domain is DARVTQTPRHKVTEMGQEVTMRCQPILGHNTVFWYRQTMMQGLELLAYFRNRAPLDDSGMPKDRFSAEMPDATLATLKIQPSEPRDSAVYFCASGSPGFAGEGFFGPGTRLTVL.

This clonotype was counted a few times. The rearrangement links TRBV10-3 to TRBJ2-3; D unresolved. CDR1 and CDR2 from the germline V gene are ENHRY and SYGVKD. Trimming stripped 9 bases from V and 2 bases from J, with 12 bases between. CDR3 length: 13 amino acids. CDR3 region: CAIGLRDTDTQYF. In DNA, the CDR3 is TGTGCCATTGGTCTCCGAGACACAGATACGCAGTATTTT.

This clonotype showed up just a few times. The chain is built from TRBV28 and TRBJ2-7, with D possibly matching TRBD1 (5 bases). This CDR3 spans 15 amino acids. Germline V gene data show CDR1 as MDHEN and CDR2 as SYDVKM. Trimming cost V 4 bases and J 3 bases, with 16 bases left between them. Here the CDR3 DNA reads TGTGCCAGCAGTTGGACATCTCCCGTTCTCTACGAGCAGTACGTC. It encodes CASSWTSPVLYEQYV.